This T cell receptor (beta chain) is drawn from a study of blood T cell repertoires in COVID-19. In the study overall: Sample material is recorded as cDNA or gDNA derived from T cells, B-cell-depleted T cells, or PBMCs.

Original data processing: Estimation of nucleated cell counts was performed using reference gene primer amplification. Generated by immunoSEQ multiplex PCR, the TCRdb table keeps only in-frame clones and is missing some. The V and J calls and clone size come from that table; D and trimming were worked out from the DNA. The sample has tens of thousands of clones; around 89% are singletons. Per the germline V gene, CDR1 is KGHDR and CDR2 is SFDVKD. V was clipped by 0 bases and J by 5 bases; unmatched bases: 7. CDR3 length: 17 amino acids. The chain joins TRBV24-1 to TRBJ2-3; 10 bases line up with TRBD2. The receptor was derived from a human donor in a cohort sampled during active COVID-19. What was sequenced was peripheral blood. The CDR3 DNA reads TGTGCCACCAGTGATTTGGGTCCTAGCGGGAGTGGAGATACGCAGTATTTT. It specifies CATSDLGPSGSGDTQYF.